This T cell receptor beta chain appears in the sequencing data of a study of T cell repertoires in cytomegalovirus infection. Study-wide context: Recently identified HLA-C-restricted and well-studied HLA-B-restricted CMV epitopes were used. Based on public TCR beta signatures, there were indications of CMV infection and of a matching HLA type. Study outcomes and limitations: HLA-C-restricted CMV clonotypes gave the most frequent clonotype in two of eight donors.

The CDR3 is 11 amino acids. V was trimmed by 8 bases and J by 7 bases, leaving 11 bases between them. The V gene's germline CDR1 is MGHDK and CDR2 SYGVNS. About this clonotype: What it binds is unknown.

TCRdb ran MiXCR on the reads and lists one entry per CDR3 protein. The sample lists around 570,000 distinct CDR3 sequences, 40% occurring once. The chain carries TRBV25-1 and TRBJ1-1; no clear D gene. This clonotype was sampled from a human donor in good health (CMV status not recorded). Some clones in this sample may be carry-over from other donors' samples. Sample: cultured PBMCs, taken from culture after CMV antigen stimulation. The CDR3 bases are TGTGCCAGCGGTCCAGCCTTTGAAGCTTTCTTT. The encoded protein is CASGPAFEAFF. The full variable domain, completed using reference TRBV25-1 and TRBJ1-1, is EADIYQTPRYLVIGTGKKITLECSQTMGHDKMYWYQQDPGMELHLIHYSYGVNSTEKGDLSSESTVSRIRTEHFPLTLESARPSHTSQYLCASGPAFEAFFGQGTRLTVV.